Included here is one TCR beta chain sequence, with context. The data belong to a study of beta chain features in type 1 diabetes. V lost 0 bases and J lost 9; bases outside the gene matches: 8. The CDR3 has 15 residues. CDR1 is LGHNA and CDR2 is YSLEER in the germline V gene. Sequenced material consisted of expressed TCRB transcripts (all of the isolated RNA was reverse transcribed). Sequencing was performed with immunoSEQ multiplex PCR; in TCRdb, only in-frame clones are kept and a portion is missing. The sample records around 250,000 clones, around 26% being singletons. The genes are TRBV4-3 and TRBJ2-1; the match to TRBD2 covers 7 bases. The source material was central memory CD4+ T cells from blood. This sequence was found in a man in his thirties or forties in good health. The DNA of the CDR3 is TGCGCCAGCAGCCAAGATAATGCGGGAGCGGGTGAGCAGTTCTTC. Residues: CASSQDNAGAGEQFF.